A selection of T cell receptor beta chains follows, all from one sample in a study of identical twins. TCRdb reanalysed the 5' RACE reads using MiXCR and keeps one entry per CDR3 protein. The sample has under 350,000 distinct CDR3 sequences; roughly 9.8% are singletons. This sample was shared with a second study, whose subject was yellow fever vaccine responses in identical twins.

Sequencing was carried out using CD8+ T cells sorted from blood. The source of these receptors is a woman younger than 35 in good health. The conserved cysteine and the conserved F or W are not part of the CDR3 here. Size is omitted from some rows. Given values are once, few, many or a class for expanded clones.

clone size	V gene	J gene	CDR3 protein
.	TRBV19	TRBJ2-1	ASNFGGGYNEQF
few	TRBV19	TRBJ1-6	ASSRIRDRNNSPLH
.	TRBV10-3	TRBJ2-3	AIRLAGSGDTQY
many	TRBV20-1	TRBJ2-1	SARDQYSLVNEQF
many	TRBV20-1	TRBJ2-2	SARDHRELNTGELF
.	TRBV4-3	TRBJ2-3	ASSQDIGLDLTTDTQY
few	TRBV7-9	TRBJ2-5	ASSLVDGGTQETQY
.	TRBV29-1	TRBJ2-1	SVSLLASSYNEQF
many	TRBV29-1	TRBJ2-1	SVPGGAGNEQF
.	TRBV3-1	TRBJ2-7	ASSSTSGSIYEQY
.	TRBV24-1	TRBJ2-3	ATSEELAGGTDTQY
few	TRBV7-3	TRBJ2-5	ASSLTVLETQY
few	TRBV10-3	TRBJ2-3	AISERTSGTTDTQY
few	TRBV7-7	TRBJ2-1	ASSLHGGAEEQF
many	TRBV10-3	TRBJ2-7	AISESGGTGFYEQY
few	TRBV20-1	TRBJ1-1	SARDPAKGTEAF
few	TRBV19	TRBJ2-1	ASSIARDRAPYNEQF
many	TRBV7-9	TRBJ2-7	ASSHTSGAGYEQY
.	TRBV28	TRBJ1-1	ASSLPHSTGDQAF
many	TRBV20-1	TRBJ2-1	SARVYYLEF
.	TRBV5-5	TRBJ2-4	ASSTPGGLAKNIQY
few	TRBV7-6	TRBJ2-2	ASSSPQGIYTGELF